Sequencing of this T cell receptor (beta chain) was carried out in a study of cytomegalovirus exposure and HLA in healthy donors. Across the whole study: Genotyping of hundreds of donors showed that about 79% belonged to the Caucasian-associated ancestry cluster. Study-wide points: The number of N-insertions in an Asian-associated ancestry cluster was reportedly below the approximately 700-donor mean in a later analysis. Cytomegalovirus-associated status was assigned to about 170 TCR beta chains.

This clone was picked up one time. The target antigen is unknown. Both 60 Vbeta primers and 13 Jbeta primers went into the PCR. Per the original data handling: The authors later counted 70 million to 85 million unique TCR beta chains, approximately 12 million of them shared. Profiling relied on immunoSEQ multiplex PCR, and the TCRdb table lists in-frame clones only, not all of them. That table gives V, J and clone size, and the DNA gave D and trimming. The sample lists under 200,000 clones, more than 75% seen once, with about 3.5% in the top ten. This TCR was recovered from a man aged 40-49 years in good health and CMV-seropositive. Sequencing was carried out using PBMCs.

For the CDR3, the DNA is TGTGCCAGCAGTTACTCGGCTCAGGGCGAGCAGTACTTC. Residues: CASSYSAQGEQYF. The chain uses TRBV6-5 and TRBJ2-7; D possibly corresponds to TRBD1 (5 bases). The CDR3 runs to 13 residues. Trimming cost V 0 bases and J 6 bases, with 9 bases left between them. Germline CDR1 and CDR2: MNHEY and SVGAGI.